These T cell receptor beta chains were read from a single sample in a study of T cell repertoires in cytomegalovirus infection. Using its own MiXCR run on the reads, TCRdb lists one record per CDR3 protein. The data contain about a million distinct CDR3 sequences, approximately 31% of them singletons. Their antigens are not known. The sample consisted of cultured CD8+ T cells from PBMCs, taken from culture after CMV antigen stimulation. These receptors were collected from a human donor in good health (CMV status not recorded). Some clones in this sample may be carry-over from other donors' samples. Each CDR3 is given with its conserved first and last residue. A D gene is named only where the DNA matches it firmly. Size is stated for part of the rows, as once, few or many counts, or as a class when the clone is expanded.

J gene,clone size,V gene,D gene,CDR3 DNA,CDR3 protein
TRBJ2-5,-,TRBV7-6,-,TGTGCCAGCAGCCCTACGACGGGGAGGTTCAAAGAGACCCAGTACTTC,CASSPTTGRFKETQYF
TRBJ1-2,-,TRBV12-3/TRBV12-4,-,TGTGCCAGCACCGAAGTAGCTGGGTTCGGCTACACCTTC,CASTEVAGFGYTF
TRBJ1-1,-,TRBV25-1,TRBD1,TGTGCCACCCGGGACAGCTGGAACACTGAAGCTTTCTTT,CATRDSWNTEAFF
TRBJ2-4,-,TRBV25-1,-,TGTGCCAGCAGCGACAGCCGGGTGGTCAAAAACATTCAGTACTTC,CASSDSRVVKNIQYF
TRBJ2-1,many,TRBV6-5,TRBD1,TGTGCCAGCAGCACCGGGACAGGGATCTACAATGAGCAGTTCTTC,CASSTGTGIYNEQFF
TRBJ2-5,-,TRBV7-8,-,TGTGCCAGCATGCGCATGGACCAAGAGACCCAGTACTTC,CASMRMDQETQYF
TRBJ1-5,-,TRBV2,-,TGTGCCAGCAGTGAAGCGCTTAGGGTCTGGGATCAGCCCCAGCATTTT,CASSEALRVWDQPQHF
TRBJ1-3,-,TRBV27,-,TGTGCCAGCAGACCAGGGGTTGTCGGAAACACCATATATTTT,CASRPGVVGNTIYF
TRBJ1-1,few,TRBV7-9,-,TGTGCCAGCAGCCCCTGGCGGGGTGAGAGCACTGAAGCTTTCTTT,CASSPWRGESTEAFF
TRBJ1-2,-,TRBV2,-,TGTGCCAGCGATCCAGGGATAAATGGCTACACCTTC,CASDPGINGYTF
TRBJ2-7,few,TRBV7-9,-,TGTGCCAGCAGCCAGCCGACCTACGAGCAGTACTTC,CASSQPTYEQYF
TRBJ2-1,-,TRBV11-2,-,TGTGCCAGCAGCACTACCGTGGGTAAATACAATGAGCAGTTCTTC,CASSTTVGKYNEQFF
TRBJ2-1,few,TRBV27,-,TGTGCCAGCAGTTATGGTTGGGACTACAATGAGCAGTTCTTC,CASSYGWDYNEQFF
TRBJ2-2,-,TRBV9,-,TGTGCCAGCAGCGTAAAGTCGGCCGGGGAGCTGTTTTTT,CASSVKSAGELFF
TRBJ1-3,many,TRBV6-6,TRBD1,TGTGCCAGCAGTAACAGTGACAGGGGCTTTGGAAACACCATATATTTT,CASSNSDRGFGNTIYF
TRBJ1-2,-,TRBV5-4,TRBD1,TGTGCCAGCATGGGACAGGACGCCCCAAACTATGGCTACACCTTC,CASMGQDAPNYGYTF
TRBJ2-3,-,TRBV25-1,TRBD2,TGTGCCAGCACCGGGACTAGCGCGGATACGCAGTATTTT,CASTGTSADTQYF
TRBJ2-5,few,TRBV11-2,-,TGTGCCAGCAGCAATACAGACAGTTTAGAGACCCAGTACTTC,CASSNTDSLETQYF
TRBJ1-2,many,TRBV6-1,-,TGTGCCAGCACTTCCGTCTTATTAAGTGGCTACACCTTC,CASTSVLLSGYTF